Following are 6 T cell receptor beta chains from one sample sequenced in a study of blood T cell repertoires in COVID-19. The repertoire was sequenced with immunoSEQ multiplex PCR; TCRdb's copy has only in-frame clones and lacks some. Found here are about 58,000 clones, roughly 90% of them singletons; the top ten hold approximately 13%. Sequencing was done on a sample of peripheral blood. Receptor source: a man in his sixties with active COVID-19.

The chain recombines TRBV28 with TRBJ1-3; tentatively, D is TRBD1 (5 bases). V shed 5 bases and J shed 8 bases, with 13 bases lying between them. Germline V gives CDR1 MDHEN, CDR2 SYDVKM. This CDR3 contains 13 residues. As DNA, the CDR3 is TGTGCCAGCAGTCGGGGCGGGGACGACACCATATATTTT. This encodes CASSRGGDDTIYF.

The chain uses TRBV7-9 and TRBJ1-1, with 9 bases that match TRBD1. There are 19 residues in the CDR3. Germline V gene lookup returns CDR1 SEHNR and CDR2 FQNEAQ (reference sequence). V gave up 5 bases and J gave up 5 bases; unmatched junction bases: 21. CDR3 DNA: TGTGCCAGCAGCACTACGAACCCCGGGACAGGGTTAAGTAGGACTGAAGCTTTCTTT. Protein product: CASSTTNPGTGLSRTEAFF.

This rearrangement joins TRBV27 to TRBJ2-1; 11 positions match TRBD2. Germline V CDR1 and CDR2: MNHEY, SMNVEV (reference sequence). The ends lost 6 bases at V and 9 bases at J; junction bases unmatched: 16. This CDR3 is 17 amino acids long. The CDR3 coding sequence is TGTGCCAGCAGCCCCCGGGGTCTAGCGGGAGGTAGGGCTGAGCAGTTCTTC. Protein sequence: CASSPRGLAGGRAEQFF.

The sample holds one count of this clone. V usage is TRBV20-1 and J usage is TRBJ2-3; D uncertain. The CDR3 is made up of 11 amino acids. V was shortened by 3 bases and J by 6 bases, with 7 bases between the two germline ends. Germline V CDR1 and CDR2: DFQATT, SNEGSKA (reference sequence). CDR3 in amino acids: CSASPKDTQYF. CDR3 DNA: TGCAGTGCTAGCCCTAAGGATACGCAGTATTTT.

This clone was observed a handful of times. The genes are TRBV18 and TRBJ2-7; possible D gene TRBD1, 6 bases. V lost 2 bases to trimming and J lost 3 bases, with 14 bases between them. Germline-derived CDR1 and CDR2 are KGHSH and LQKENI. The CDR3 is 15 residues long. The chain's CDR3 is CASSPKTGIVYEQYF. The CDR3 region has the DNA TGTGCCAGCTCACCAAAAACAGGGATCGTCTACGAGCAGTACTTC. Full variable domain (remainder filled in from reference TRBV18 and TRBJ2-7): NAGVMQNPRHLVRRRGQEARLRCSPMKGHSHVYWYRQLPEEGLKFMVYLQKENIIDESGMPKERFSAEFPKEGPSILRIQQVVRGDSAAYFCASSPKTGIVYEQYFGPGTRLTVT.

The rearrangement joins TRBV7-8 to TRBJ1-2; a possible D gene is TRBD1 (6 bases). Per the germline V gene, CDR1 is SGHVS and CDR2 is FQNEAQ. The CDR3 has 14 amino acids. V gave up 4 bases and J gave up 4 bases, with 13 bases separating them. DNA for the CDR3: TGTGCCAGCAGCTCAGGGACAAGGAGCTATGGCTACACCTTC. Translating it yields CASSSGTRSYGYTF.